This TCR beta chain comes out of a study of identical twins. TCRdb redid the calling of the 5' RACE reads with MiXCR, one entry per CDR3 protein. The table lists about 500,000 distinct CDR3 sequences, 14% of them singletons. CDR3 length: 15 residues. With 5 bases clipped from V and 6 bases from J, the junction kept 11 bases outside the gene matches. CDR1 is SGHTA and CDR2 is FQGNSA in the germline V gene. For this clonotype: Its antigen is as yet unknown.

Study results and limitations: Excess low generation probability was seen in twin-shared out-of-frame alpha sequences. The conclusions drew on cross-sectional statistical analysis instead of tracking the same donors.

These same records also appear under a second study, on yellow fever vaccine responses in identical twins. That source adds: Vaccine T cell responses of twins reportedly seemed partly convergent and partly personalized.

The TCR comes from a young woman in good health. The rearrangement uses TRBV7-2 and TRBJ2-7, with 9 bases lining up with TRBD2. Specimen: CD4+ T cells sorted from blood. The CDR3 DNA sequence: TGTGCCAGCAGCCTGCTACTAGCGGGCCCTCTCGAGCAGTACTTC. Amino acids: CASSLLLAGPLEQYF.